Below, 16 T cell receptor beta chains from the same sample are listed, as sequenced in a study of cytomegalovirus exposure and HLA in healthy donors. Only in-frame clones appear in the TCRdb table, and some are missing; sequencing was by immunoSEQ multiplex PCR. The sample gives more than 100,000 clones, over 75% of which show up once; about 6.9% is in the top ten. Sequencing was carried out using PBMCs. These receptors were obtained from a woman between 18 and 30 years old in good health and CMV-seropositive.

This clone was found once. The CDR3 DNA sequence: TGTGCCAGCAGTGAGGGACAGGGGGCAGATACGCAGTATTTT. This codes for CASSEGQGADTQYF. The rearrangement joins TRBV6-4 to TRBJ2-3; TRBD1 agrees at 11 bases. The CDR3 spans 14 residues. CDR1 is MRHNA and CDR2 is SNTAGT in the germline V gene. Trimming took 3 bases from V and 4 from J; bases not matched to a gene: 0.

This clone was detected only once. The genes are TRBV7-2 and TRBJ1-2; the D is unclear. Germline loops: CDR1 SGHTA, CDR2 FQGNSA. There are 14 residues in the CDR3. V was trimmed by 1 base and J by 8 bases, leaving 14 bases between them. The CDR3 is CASSLVSGLGGYTF. The CDR3 nucleotides read TGTGCCAGCAGCTTAGTTTCGGGATTAGGGGGCTACACCTTC.

The gene calls are TRBV6-5 and TRBJ1-2, with D possibly TRBD1 on 6 matching bases. This CDR3 spans 14 amino acids. Trimming stripped 6 bases from V and 4 bases from J, with 15 bases between. Germline assignment: CDR1 MNHEY and CDR2 SVGAGI. The CDR3 protein is CASRDRQDSYGYTF. The CDR3 nucleotides read TGTGCCAGCAGGGACCGACAGGATAGCTATGGCTACACCTTC.

This sequence joins TRBV27 and TRBJ1-3, with 8 bases matching TRBD1. Germline assignment: CDR1 MNHEY and CDR2 SMNVEV (reference sequence). V trimming: 9 bases; J trimming: 2 bases; junction bases outside the gene matches: 6. There are 14 residues in the CDR3. CDR3: CASDPGGPGNTIYF. In DNA, the CDR3 is TGTGCCAGTGACCCAGGGGGCCCTGGAAACACCATATATTTT.

This chain links TRBV9 with TRBJ1-5; D remains unclear. CDR1 is SGDLS, CDR2 YYNGEE, per germline. V shed 2 bases and J shed 4 bases, with 13 bases lying between them. The length of the CDR3 is 15 residues. The DNA of the CDR3 is TGTGCCAGCAGCGTTAGCGGGAACAATAATCAGCCCCAGCATTTT. Translated, it gives CASSVSGNNNQPQHF.

The rearrangement links TRBV29-1 to TRBJ2-7; 8 nucleotides agree with TRBD1. V lost 7 bases and J lost 1; bases outside the gene matches: 15. CDR3 length equals 16 residues. The germline V gene encodes CDR1 SQVTM and CDR2 ANQGSEA. The CDR3 bases are TGCAGCGCCAGGAGGGGGGCCGGGACAGGATCCTACGAGCAGTACTTC. This encodes CSARRGAGTGSYEQYF.

V gene TRBV7-2 combines with J gene TRBJ2-5, with 9 bases identical to TRBD2. Germline CDR1 and CDR2: SGHTA and FQGNSA. This CDR3 spans 15 amino acids. The V segment lost 4 bases and the J segment 9 bases; nucleotides outside the gene matches: 12. The CDR3: CASSSQQTSGSPQYF. DNA of the CDR3: TGTGCCAGCAGCTCGCAGCAGACTAGCGGTAGCCCCCAGTACTTC.

The gene calls are TRBV30 and TRBJ1-1; TRBD1 might be the D (6 bases). Trimming removed 0 bases from V and 1 base from J, with 9 bases in between. The germline gives CDR1 GTSNPN, CDR2 SVGIG (reference sequence). CDR3 size: 14 residues. CDR3 loop: CAWSVKQGNTEAFF. The DNA for the CDR3 is TGTGCCTGGAGTGTAAAACAGGGGAACACTGAAGCTTTCTTT.

The rearrangement uses TRBV10-1 and TRBJ2-7; D gene uncertain. This CDR3 spans 13 amino acids. Germline V gives CDR1 WNHNN, CDR2 SYGVQD (reference sequence). Trimming took 6 bases from V and 3 from J, leaving 12 bases between them. CDR3 region: CASRIGDYYEQYF. The DNA for the CDR3 is TGCGCCAGCAGAATAGGAGATTACTACGAGCAGTACTTC.

The V and J genes are TRBV5-1 and TRBJ2-5; maybe TRBD1 (8 bases). CDR3 length: 16 residues. V was trimmed by 3 bases and J by 5 bases, leaving 20 bases between them. The germline V gene has CDR1 SGHRS and CDR2 YFSETQ. The CDR3 loop is CASSSRTGWGGETQYF. The CDR3, as DNA: TGCGCCAGCAGCTCCCGGACAGGGTGGGGAGGGGAGACCCAGTACTTC.

V gene TRBV7-9 combines with J gene TRBJ1-1; no clear D. V gave up 0 bases and J gave up 11 bases, with 10 bases separating them. CDR3 size: 12 residues. Looked up from germline, CDR1 is SEHNR and CDR2 is FQNEAQ (reference sequence). This chain's CDR3 is CASSLASGPAFF. The CDR3 DNA reads TGTGCCAGCAGCTTAGCCAGTGGGCCCGCTTTCTTT.

This rearrangement joins TRBV9 to TRBJ2-3; a weak D match, TRBD2 (7 bases). V gave up 0 bases and J gave up 6 bases, with 14 bases separating them. Germline CDR1 and CDR2: SGDLS and YYNGEE. CDR3 length: 15 residues. The CDR3 nucleotides are TGTGCCAGCAGCGTAGAGGCGGGGGCCTTTGATACGCAGTATTTT. Translated, it gives CASSVEAGAFDTQYF.

CDR3: CASSLVAVSNQPQHF. In nucleotides, the CDR3 is TGTGCCAGCAGCTTAGTTGCGGTGAGCAATCAGCCCCAGCATTTT. This chain joins TRBV7-8 and TRBJ1-5, with D uncertain. The CDR3 extends over 15 amino acids. In germline, CDR1 is SGHVS, CDR2 FQNEAQ. V gave up 1 base and J gave up 1 base, with 8 bases separating them.

The rearrangement links TRBV13 to TRBJ1-3; TRBD1 might be the D (5 bases). The CDR3 runs 14 residues. Germline assignment: CDR1 PRHDT and CDR2 FYEKMQ (reference sequence). V shed 5 bases and J shed 0 bases, with 8 bases lying between them. The CDR3 sequence: CASSRGGSGNTIYF. For the CDR3, the DNA is TGTGCCAGCAGCCGGGGGGGCTCTGGAAACACCATATATTTT. Looking up the rest from reference TRBV13 and TRBJ1-3 gives the full variable domain: AAGVIQSPRHLIKEKRETATLKCYPIPRHDTVYWYQQGPGQDPQFLISFYEKMQSDKGSIPDRFSAQQFSDYHSELNMSSLELGDSALYFCASSRGGSGNTIYFGEGSWLTVV.

The chain is built from TRBV11-3 and TRBJ2-7; 7 bases match TRBD1. The CDR3 is 15 amino acids. Germline trimming cut 5 bases from V and 2 bases from J; bases unmatched to any gene: 9. Germline CDR1 and CDR2: SGHNT and YENEEA. CDR3 region: CASSPGQSRAYEQYF. CDR3 bases: TGTGCCAGCAGCCCGGGACAGTCGAGGGCCTACGAGCAGTACTTC.

This clone appeared a single time. The chain carries TRBV19 and TRBJ1-5, with TRBD1 matching 9 bases. The length of the CDR3 is 15 residues. Looked up from germline, CDR1 is LNHDA and CDR2 is SQIVND (reference sequence). Germline trimming cut 7 bases from V and 3 bases from J; bases unmatched to any gene: 7. The CDR3 region is CASTLRDRVNQPQHF. In DNA form, the CDR3 reads TGTGCCAGTACCCTCCGGGACAGGGTCAATCAGCCCCAGCATTTT. Variable domain in full (rest from reference TRBV19 and TRBJ1-5): DGGITQSPKYLFRKEGQNVTLSCEQNLNHDAMYWYRQDPGQGLRLIYYSQIVNDFQKGDIAEGYSVSREKKESFPLTVTSAQKNPTAFYLCASTLRDRVNQPQHFGDGTRLSIL.